These 26 T cell receptor beta chains share one sample of origin, sequenced in a study of shared clonotypes between healthy human individuals. Profiled with immunoSEQ multiplex PCR; TCRdb holds only in-frame clones, not every one. The sample shows millions of clones, 85% to 95% of them seen only once. It was CD45RO-negative cells, positively selected for CCR7, that made up naive CD8 cells, with terminally differentiated effector memory CD45RA+ cells excluded. Input material: naive CD8+ T cells sorted from blood. Every receptor here comes from a man between 18 and 29 years old in good health.

The chain joins TRBV10-1 to TRBJ2-7, with TRBD2 as a possible D gene (6 bases). V was trimmed by 5 bases and J by 4 bases, leaving 12 bases between them. Germline V gene data show CDR1 as WNHNN and CDR2 as SYGVQD (reference sequence). The CDR3 is made up of 13 amino acids. CDR3: CASSTGDGYEQYF. In DNA form, the CDR3 reads TGCGCCAGCAGTACGGGGGATGGGTACGAGCAGTACTTC.

The chain couples TRBV28 to TRBJ2-3, with D possibly matching TRBD1 (5 bases). The CDR3 has 14 amino acids. The germline gives CDR1 MDHEN, CDR2 SYDVKM. Trimming cost V 4 bases and J 0 bases, with 8 bases left between them. In nucleotides, the CDR3 is TGTGCCAGCAGTTCAGGGTTGAGCACAGATACGCAGTATTTT. This translates into CASSSGLSTDTQYF.

As for this clone: This specimen includes other DNA sequences encoding the same CDR3. The rearrangement links TRBV5-1 to TRBJ2-3; no reliable D call. The CDR3 sequence is 12 residues long. Looked up from germline, CDR1 is SGHRS and CDR2 is YFSETQ. V lost 5 bases, J lost 0 bases, and 4 bases lay in between. The CDR3 spells CASRDSTDTQYF. The CDR3 region has the DNA TGCGCCAGCAGGGACAGCACAGATACGCAGTATTTT.

This clone came up once. This chain uses TRBV9 with TRBJ2-1; D is possibly TRBD1 or TRBD2 (6 bases each). Germline CDR1 is SGDLS and CDR2 is YYNGEE. The CDR3 runs 18 residues. The germline V and J ends were trimmed by 4 bases and 4 bases, with 24 bases remaining between them. CDR3 region: CASSPRGGSGGVYNEQFF. In DNA form, the CDR3 reads TGTGCCAGCAGCCCAAGAGGGGGGTCTGGCGGGGTGTACAATGAGCAGTTCTTC.

The V gene is TRBV30, the J gene TRBJ1-1; 12 nucleotides match TRBD1. CDR1 GTSNPN and CDR2 SVGIG come from the germline V gene (reference sequence). CDR3 size: 15 residues. V lost 0 bases and J lost 11; bases outside the gene matches: 10. The CDR3 sequence is CAWSVPGQGAPEAFF. Here the CDR3 DNA reads TGTGCCTGGAGTGTACCGGGACAGGGGGCGCCGGAGGCTTTCTTT.

Turning to this clone: Within the sample, other DNA sequences also encode this same CDR3. The genes are TRBV7-9 and TRBJ1-1; D is uncertain. V gave up 3 bases and J gave up 8 bases, with 4 bases separating them. Germline assignment: CDR1 SEHNR and CDR2 FQNEAQ (reference sequence). The length of the CDR3 is 10 residues. CDR3 bases: TGTGCCAGCAGCTTGTCCGAAGCTTTCTTT. Translated, it gives CASSLSEAFF.

The chain uses TRBV5-4 and TRBJ2-3, with TRBD2 matching 8 bases. The length of the CDR3 is 15 residues. Germline CDR1 SGHNT, CDR2 YYREEE (reference sequence). The V and J ends lost 4 bases and 1 base, in that order; junction bases with no gene match: 5. In DNA, the CDR3 is TGTGCCAGCAGCGGGGCGGGAGGTGGCACAGATACGCAGTATTTT. Its translation: CASSGAGGGTDTQYF.

The V and J genes are TRBV12-5 and TRBJ2-1, with D possibly TRBD1 on 5 matching bases. V lost 9 bases and J lost 5, with 11 bases in between. The CDR3 has 12 residues. Germline CDR1 LGHNT, CDR2 FRNRAP. For the CDR3, the DNA is TGTGCTAGCTCTCAGGGTAACAATGAGCAGTTCTTC. It translates to CASSQGNNEQFF.

V gene TRBV19 combines with J gene TRBJ2-7; D may be TRBD2 (6 bases). Germline V gene sequence: CDR1 LNHDA, CDR2 SQIVND (reference sequence). Trimming stripped 5 bases from V and 5 bases from J, with 16 bases between. This CDR3 comprises 14 residues. Here the CDR3 DNA reads TGTGCCAGTAGTCCCCACCGGGAGTCTAACGAGCAGTACTTC. Protein product: CASSPHRESNEQYF.

V gene TRBV27 combines with J gene TRBJ2-3, with 9 bases lining up with TRBD2. This CDR3 is 15 amino acids long. Trimming took 2 bases from V and 4 from J; bases not matched to a gene: 4. Per the germline V gene, CDR1 is MNHEY and CDR2 is SMNVEV (reference sequence). The CDR3 DNA sequence: TGTGCCAGCAGTTTACTAGCGGGAAAAGCAGATACGCAGTATTTT. Its protein product is CASSLLAGKADTQYF.

This clone was seen more than once but under ten times. The chain links TRBV29-1 to TRBJ1-1; D not resolved. Germline V gives CDR1 SQVTM, CDR2 ANQGSEA. The germline V and J ends were trimmed by 4 bases and 8 bases, with 11 bases remaining between them. CDR3 size: 11 residues. CDR3: CSVGKEQEAFF. For the CDR3, the DNA is TGCAGCGTTGGTAAGGAGCAGGAAGCTTTCTTT.

The V and J genes are TRBV25-1 and TRBJ2-2; tentative D call: TRBD1 (6 bases). CDR1 MGHDK and CDR2 SYGVNS come from the germline V gene. V was cut by 1 base and J by 3 bases, with 12 bases left in between. This CDR3 comprises 16 residues. Here the CDR3 reads CASSEWVAGDTGELFF. CDR3 nucleotides: TGTGCCAGCAGTGAATGGGTGGCAGGGGACACCGGGGAGCTGTTTTTT. Drawing the rest from reference TRBV25-1 and TRBJ2-2, the complete variable domain is EADIYQTPRYLVIGTGKKITLECSQTMGHDKMYWYQQDPGMELHLIHYSYGVNSTEKGDLSSESTVSRIRTEHFPLTLESARPSHTSQYLCASSEWVAGDTGELFFGEGSRLTVL.

As to this clone: Other DNA sequences within the sample encode an identical CDR3. J is TRBJ1-1 and V is TRBV28, with D possibly TRBD1 on 5 matching bases. The V and J ends lost 1 base and 5 bases respectively, with 8 bases between them. CDR1 is MDHEN, CDR2 SYDVKM, per germline. CDR3 length equals 13 residues. The DNA of the CDR3 is TGTGCCAGCAGTTTATCCCGGGGGACTGAAGCTTTCTTT. Translating it yields CASSLSRGTEAFF.

J is TRBJ1-2 and V is TRBV19; D is unresolved. This CDR3 is built from 14 residues. CDR1 is LNHDA, CDR2 SQIVND, per germline (reference sequence). Trimming removed 2 bases from V and 8 bases from J, with 15 bases in between. This CDR3 is CASSINLETSGYTF. DNA for the CDR3: TGTGCCAGTAGTATAAATCTTGAGACGTCGGGCTACACCTTC.

The V and J genes are TRBV28 and TRBJ1-2; D perhaps matches TRBD1 (6 bases). Germline V gene data show CDR1 as MDHEN and CDR2 as SYDVKM. V dropped 2 bases and J dropped 6 bases, with 10 bases sitting between them. This CDR3 comprises 13 residues. The CDR3 DNA reads TGTGCCAGCAGTTTAACACAGGGAGATGGCTACACCTTC. Its translation: CASSLTQGDGYTF.

The chain couples TRBV27 to TRBJ1-6; no clear D gene. Trimming cost V 4 bases and J 2 bases, with 12 bases left between them. CDR3 size: 16 residues. Germline-derived CDR1 and CDR2 are MNHEY and SMNVEV (reference sequence). CDR3 protein: CASSSNPKAYNSPLHF. The CDR3 coding sequence is TGTGCCAGCAGTTCGAACCCAAAAGCCTATAATTCACCCCTCCACTTT.

The V and J genes are TRBV6-6 and TRBJ2-5; D possibly corresponds to TRBD2 (5 bases). The CDR3 length is 12 residues. Germline V CDR1 and CDR2: MNHNY, SVGAGI (reference sequence). Trimming took off 8 bases at V and 4 bases at J, with 11 bases between the two ends. DNA of the CDR3: TGTGCCAGCCGCGGACTTGTAGAGACCCAGTACTTC. This gives the protein CASRGLVETQYF.

This clone was picked up a small number of times. Other DNA sequences in the sample encode the same CDR3. The chain recombines TRBV27 with TRBJ2-5, with 7 bases aligning to TRBD2. The CDR3 sequence is 14 residues long. Germline-derived CDR1 and CDR2 are MNHEY and SMNVEV (reference sequence). The V and J ends lost 5 bases and 2 bases, in that order; junction bases with no gene match: 5. This CDR3 reads CASSPGTTQETQYF. The CDR3 DNA follows: TGTGCCAGCAGTCCCGGGACTACTCAAGAGACCCAGTACTTC.

The CDR3 sequence: CASSLAGEAQDEQYF. The CDR3 DNA follows: TGTGCCAGCAGCTTAGCGGGGGAGGCTCAGGACGAGCAGTACTTC. The chain joins TRBV9 to TRBJ2-7, with 9 nucleotides matching TRBD2. Germline CDR1 and CDR2: SGDLS and YYNGEE. Trimming cost V 4 bases and J 5 bases; bases outside gene matches: 10. The CDR3 extends over 15 amino acids.

The rearrangement joins TRBV6-5 to TRBJ1-1, with D uncertain. CDR3 length equals 14 residues. V was shortened by 3 bases and J by 5 bases, with 13 bases between the two germline ends. CDR1 and CDR2 (germline): MNHEY, SVGAGI. This chain's CDR3 is CASSYRGRETEAFF. The CDR3 nucleotides read TGTGCCAGCAGTTATCGGGGTAGGGAAACTGAAGCTTTCTTT.

The chain employs TRBV7-9 and TRBJ1-5, with no clear D. The germline CDR1 and CDR2 sequences are SEHNR and FQNEAQ (reference sequence). The CDR3 is 15 residues long. V was clipped by 1 base and J by 7 bases, with 14 bases between them. CDR3: CASSLVTDLGQPQHF. The CDR3 DNA is TGTGCCAGCAGCTTAGTAACGGACCTCGGGCAGCCCCAGCATTTT.

This chain links TRBV7-8 with TRBJ2-4; the D gene is possibly TRBD2 (5 bases). Germline CDR1 is SGHVS and CDR2 is FQNEAQ. CDR3 length: 14 amino acids. V was cut by 1 base and J by 8 bases, with 12 bases left in between. The CDR3 loop reads CASSLVPGIDIQYF. The CDR3 bases are TGTGCCAGCAGCTTAGTACCGGGGATTGACATTCAGTACTTC.

This rearrangement joins TRBV7-2 to TRBJ2-7; possibly TRBD2 for D (7 bases). The CDR3 sequence is 15 residues long. Germline loops: CDR1 SGHTA, CDR2 FQGNSA. V was shortened by 4 bases and J by 0 bases, with 13 bases between the two germline ends. The CDR3, as DNA: TGTGCCAGCAGCTCCCACGGGGGGCCCTCCTACGAGCAGTACTTC. Protein sequence: CASSSHGGPSYEQYF.

The chain recombines TRBV9 with TRBJ2-1; TRBD1 agrees at 9 bases. This CDR3 comprises 16 residues. The V and J ends lost 5 bases and 6 bases, in that order; junction bases with no gene match: 12. The germline V gene has CDR1 SGDLS and CDR2 YYNGEE. CDR3 coding DNA: TGTGCCAGCAGAGTAAACAGGGGGCAGGGAGGCAATGAGCAGTTCTTC. This encodes CASRVNRGQGGNEQFF. Together with reference TRBV9 and TRBJ2-1, the CDR3 gives the full variable domain: DSGVTQTPKHLITATGQRVTLRCSPRSGDLSVYWYQQSLDQGLQFLIQYYNGEERAKGNILERFSAQQFPDLHSELNLSSLELGDSALYFCASRVNRGQGGNEQFFGPGTRLTVL.

On this clone: The same CDR3 is also encoded by other DNA sequences in this sample. The V and J genes are TRBV30 and TRBJ2-7, with no clear D. The CDR3 is 11 amino acids. In germline, CDR1 is GTSNPN, CDR2 SVGIG (reference sequence). V was cut by 0 bases and J by 4 bases, with 4 bases left in between. CDR3 loop: CAWSVLYEQYF. CDR3 coding DNA: TGTGCCTGGAGTGTCCTGTACGAGCAGTACTTC.

This chain links TRBV30 with TRBJ1-1, with a possible D match to TRBD1 (6 bases). Trimming pared 0 bases from V and 6 bases from J, leaving 17 bases between. This CDR3 region has 15 residues. CDR1 GTSNPN and CDR2 SVGIG come from the germline V gene (reference sequence). CDR3 in DNA: TGTGCCTGGAGTGTCTCTTGGAGGGGGGAGGCTGAAGCTTTCTTT. Translated: CAWSVSWRGEAEAFF.